This TCR beta chain was observed in a study of blood T cell repertoires in COVID-19. Study as a whole: Both acute and convalescent COVID-19 samples were obtained from the United States, Italy and Spain. The cDNA or gDNA used as material had been derived from T cells, B-cell-depleted T cells, or PBMCs.

Per the study methods: Counts of nucleated cells, estimated from reference gene primer amplification, were obtained. Only in-frame clones appear in the TCRdb table, and some are missing; sequencing was by immunoSEQ multiplex PCR. V and J calls and clone size are those listed in that table; D and trimming were worked out from the DNA. The data hold 100,000 to 150,000 clones, with around 78% observed a single time. Trimming pared 3 bases from V and 1 base from J, leaving 13 bases between. CDR1 is DFQATT, CDR2 SNEGSKA, per germline (reference sequence). This CDR3 has 15 residues. Sequenced sample: peripheral blood. V gene TRBV20-1 combines with J gene TRBJ1-5; D gene ambiguous. The clonotype was recovered from a man aged 70-80 years with acute or convalescent COVID-19. The CDR3 sequence is CSASSNSGSNQPQHF. CDR3 bases: TGCAGTGCTAGTTCGAACAGTGGGAGCAATCAGCCCCAGCATTTT.